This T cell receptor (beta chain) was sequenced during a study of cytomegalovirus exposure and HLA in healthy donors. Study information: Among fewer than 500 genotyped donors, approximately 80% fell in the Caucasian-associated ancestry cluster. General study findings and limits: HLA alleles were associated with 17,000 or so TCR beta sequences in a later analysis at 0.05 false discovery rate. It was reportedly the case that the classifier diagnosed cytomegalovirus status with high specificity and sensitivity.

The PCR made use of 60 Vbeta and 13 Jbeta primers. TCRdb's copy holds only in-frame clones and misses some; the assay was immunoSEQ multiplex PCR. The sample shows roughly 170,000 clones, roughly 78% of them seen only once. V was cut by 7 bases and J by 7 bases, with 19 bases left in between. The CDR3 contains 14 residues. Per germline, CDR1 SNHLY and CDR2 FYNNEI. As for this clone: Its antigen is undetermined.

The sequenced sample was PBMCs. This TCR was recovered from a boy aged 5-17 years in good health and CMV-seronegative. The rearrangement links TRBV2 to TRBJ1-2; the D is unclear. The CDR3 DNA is TGTGCCAGCATTATCAACCGGGATTTTCGTGGCTACACCTTC. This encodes CASIINRDFRGYTF.